This is a list of T cell receptor beta chains from one sample in a study of identical twins. In TCRdb, the 5' RACE reads were re-called with MiXCR into one record per CDR3 protein. The sample contains about 100,000 distinct CDR3 sequences, 5.5% to 7% of which appear only once. Sequenced sample: memory T cells sorted from blood. The receptors were gathered from a woman aged 50 to 65 in good health. CDR3s leave out the opening cysteine and the closing phenylalanine or tryptophan.

V gene	CDR3 length	J gene	CDR3 protein
TRBV12-3/TRBV12-4	14	TRBJ2-1	ASSSVSGSRYNEQF
TRBV20-1	14	TRBJ2-1	SAEPGGTSGRDEQF
TRBV29-1	12	TRBJ1-2	SPVRWGKRYGYT
TRBV29-1	12	TRBJ2-5	SARTGTGYETQY
TRBV29-1	11	TRBJ2-5	SVEAGGGETQY
TRBV9	13	TRBJ1-2	ASSGTGAGFVTYT
TRBV27	12	TRBJ2-6	ASSLSSGANVLT
TRBV12-3/TRBV12-4	15	TRBJ1-6	ASRIEAGARYNSPLH
TRBV20-1	11	TRBJ2-5	SAMSGSQETQY
TRBV5-1	12	TRBJ2-1	ASSFDFGNDEQF
TRBV28	13	TRBJ1-2	ASSITGYSNYGYT
TRBV14	13	TRBJ2-7	ASSQFELLGREQY
TRBV29-1	10	TRBJ2-1	SVHIGVTEQF
TRBV2	11	TRBJ2-5	ASISTGGETQY
TRBV6-5	13	TRBJ2-5	ASSRTGTGEETQY
TRBV20-1	12	TRBJ2-1	SARAGGDYNEQF
TRBV5-1	13	TRBJ2-7	ASSPEAGGISEQY
TRBV4-2	13	TRBJ2-3	ASSPGLAGRNTQY
TRBV29-1	10	TRBJ1-2	SAEGTGAGYT
TRBV20-1	11	TRBJ2-1	SVLAGGPNEQF
TRBV10-3	12	TRBJ1-2	AISAGQVNYGYT
TRBV28	13	TRBJ2-3	ASSPWTETRDTQY